This TCR beta chain was recovered during a study of lymphopenia after photon versus proton radiotherapy. V dropped 4 bases and J dropped 4 bases, with 11 bases sitting between them. The CDR3 length is 13 residues. Germline V gives CDR1 SGHDT, CDR2 YYEEEE. TCRdb's table, derived via immunoSEQ multiplex PCR, lists solely in-frame clones and lacks some. The sample has about 70,000 clones, 85% to 95% seen once. Findings and caveats of the study: Photon-treated patients lost naive T cells and TCR diversity; proton-treated stayed stable. Survival link was tested only in deceased patients; proton benefit remains a possibility.

Points on this clone: Its antigen is unknown.

Sequencing used peripheral blood, obtained from a patient treated with photon-based radiotherapy. This TCR came from a woman aged 40 to 50 with cholangiocarcinoma. The chain joins TRBV5-6 to TRBJ1-1; D perhaps matches TRBD1 (5 bases). The CDR3 DNA is TGTGCCAGCAGCCAGGTAGGGGCCACTGAAGCTTTCTTT. Protein product: CASSQVGATEAFF. Using reference TRBV5-6 and TRBJ1-1 for the parts outside the CDR3, the full variable domain is DAGVTQSPTHLIKTRGQQVTLRCSPKSGHDTVSWYQQALGQGPQFIFQYYEEEERQRGNFPDRFSGHQFPNYSSELNVNALLLGDSALYLCASSQVGATEAFFGQGTRLTVV.